The 11 T cell receptor beta chains presented below share a single source sample, sequenced in a study of blood T cell repertoires in COVID-19. Sequenced by immunoSEQ multiplex PCR; TCRdb stores in-frame clones only, minus some. This repertoire shows a few hundred thousand clones, approximately 89% found once; its top ten account for roughly 7.1%. The specimen was peripheral blood. The receptors stem from a woman in her 50s who had recovered from COVID-19.

On this clone itself: The DNA is omitted, as the CDR3 cannot be located on it reliably, and the CDR3 follows TCRdb's listing. V gene TRBV10-3 combines with J gene TRBJ1-2; TRBD1, the table's D call, lacks a check against the DNA. The length of the CDR3 is 14 amino acids, counting both ends. Per the germline V gene, CDR1 is ENHRY and CDR2 is SYGVKD. The CDR3 here is CAISDRDSWGLGTF.

The rearrangement joins TRBV9 to TRBJ2-7; 10 nucleotides agree with TRBD1. The germline CDR1 and CDR2 sequences are SGDLS and YYNGEE. The CDR3 runs to 14 residues. With 2 bases clipped from V and 5 bases from J, the junction kept 4 bases outside the gene matches. CDR3 in DNA: TGTGCCAGCAGCGTGGGACAGGGGTTCGACGAGCAGTACTTC. Its translation is CASSVGQGFDEQYF.

The chain is built from TRBV18 and TRBJ1-1; D is perhaps TRBD1 (5 bases). Germline V gives CDR1 KGHSH, CDR2 LQKENI. Trimming removed 3 bases from V and 8 bases from J, with 13 bases in between. The CDR3 spans 13 residues. The DNA for the CDR3 is TGTGCCAGCTCACCCCCTCCCCAGGGCGAAGCTTTCTTT. It encodes CASSPPPQGEAFF.

The chain combines TRBV4-1 with TRBJ2-3; D is perhaps TRBD2 (6 bases). Germline V gene lookup returns CDR1 MGHRA and CDR2 YSYEKL. The CDR3 has 15 amino acids. With 4 bases removed from V and 3 bases from J, the gap between germline ends came to 14 bases. The CDR3 DNA follows: TGCGCCAGCAGCCCACAACTAGCTTCGACAGATACGCAGTATTTT. This gives the protein CASSPQLASTDTQYF.

The V and J genes are TRBV29-1 and TRBJ2-7; D is unclear. Germline CDR1 reads SQVTM; CDR2 reads ANQGSEA. This CDR3 has 11 amino acids. The V end lost 4 bases, the J end lost 4 bases, and 8 bases lay between the germline ends. The CDR3 is CSVGVRYEQYF. Written as DNA, the CDR3 is TGCAGCGTTGGCGTGCGGTACGAGCAGTACTTC.

This rearrangement joins TRBV19 to TRBJ2-1; TRBD2 aligns across 8 bases. Germline CDR1 is LNHDA and CDR2 is SQIVND (reference sequence). Losses at the gene ends were 4 bases for V and 4 bases for J; bases not matched to a gene: 9. This CDR3 is 16 amino acids long. The chain's CDR3 is CASSNRQTSVYNEQFF. The CDR3 bases are TGTGCCAGTAGTAATCGACAGACTAGCGTGTACAATGAGCAGTTCTTC.

The CDR3 sequence is CATSQDGGSYNEQFF. CDR3 nucleotide sequence: TGTGCCACCTCCCAAGACGGGGGCTCCTACAATGAGCAGTTCTTC. This rearrangement joins TRBV6-4 to TRBJ2-1; D might be TRBD2 (6 bases). The CDR3 covers 15 residues. The germline V gene has CDR1 MRHNA and CDR2 SNTAGT. The V and J ends lost 10 bases and 0 bases respectively, with 16 bases between them.

This chain links TRBV4-3 with TRBJ2-3; weak D call: TRBD2 (6 bases). The CDR3 contains 14 residues. V was pared by 0 bases and J by 11 bases, with 15 bases between. Germline assignment: CDR1 LGHNA and CDR2 YSLEER. CDR3 region: CASSQDHGGDWQYF. In DNA form, the CDR3 reads TGCGCCAGCAGCCAAGATCATGGAGGGGACTGGCAGTATTTT.

V and J are TRBV6-5 and TRBJ1-5; tentative D call: TRBD1 (5 bases). Germline CDR1 MNHEY, CDR2 SVGAGI. V was trimmed by 6 bases and J by 3 bases, leaving 9 bases between them. The CDR3 sequence is 13 residues long. CDR3: CASRTALNQPQHF. CDR3 coding DNA: TGTGCCAGCAGGACAGCACTCAATCAGCCCCAGCATTTT.

The chain couples TRBV7-3 to TRBJ2-1, with TRBD2 matching 10 bases. J lost 7 bases, V lost 2 bases, and 8 bases had no gene match. This CDR3 region has 16 residues. Germline CDR1 SGHTA, CDR2 FQGTGA. The CDR3 sequence: CASSLWSSGSKNEQFF. The CDR3, as DNA: TGTGCCAGCAGCTTATGGTCTAGCGGGAGTAAAAATGAGCAGTTCTTC. Variable domain in full (rest from reference TRBV7-3 and TRBJ2-1): GAGVSQTPSNKVTEKGKYVELRCDPISGHTALYWYRQSLGQGPEFLIYFQGTGAADDSGLPNDRFFAVRPEGSVSTLKIQRTERGDSAVYLCASSLWSSGSKNEQFFGPGTRLTVL.

The chain combines TRBV3-1 (or the pseudogene TRBV3-2) with TRBJ1-5; D is undetermined. Germline V gives CDR1 LGHDT, CDR2 YNNKEL (reference sequence). The ends were cut back, 1 base at V and 6 bases at J, with 7 bases in the middle. The CDR3 extends over 13 amino acids. CDR3 bases: TGTGCCAGCAGCCAAGGGCCTAGTCAGCCCCAGCATTTT. Translated, it gives CASSQGPSQPQHF.